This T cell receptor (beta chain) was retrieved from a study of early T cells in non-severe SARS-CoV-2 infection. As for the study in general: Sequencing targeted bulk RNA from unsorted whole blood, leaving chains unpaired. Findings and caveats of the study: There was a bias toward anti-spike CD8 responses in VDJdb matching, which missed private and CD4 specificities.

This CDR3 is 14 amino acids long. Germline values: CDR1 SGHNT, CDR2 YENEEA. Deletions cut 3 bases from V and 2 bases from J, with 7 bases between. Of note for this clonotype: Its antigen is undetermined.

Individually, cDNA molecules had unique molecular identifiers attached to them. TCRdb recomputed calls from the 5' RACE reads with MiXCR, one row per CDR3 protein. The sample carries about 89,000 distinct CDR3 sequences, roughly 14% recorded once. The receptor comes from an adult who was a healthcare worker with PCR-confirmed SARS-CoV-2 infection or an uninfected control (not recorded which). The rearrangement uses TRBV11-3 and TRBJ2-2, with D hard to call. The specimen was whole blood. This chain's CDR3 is CASSLSVNTGELFF. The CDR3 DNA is TGTGCCAGCAGCTTGTCTGTTAACACCGGGGAGCTGTTTTTT.